This TCR beta chain was sequenced during a study of cytomegalovirus exposure and HLA in healthy donors. PCR amplification relied on 60 Vbeta primers (plus 13 Jbeta primers). The data were produced by immunoSEQ multiplex PCR, yet TCRdb's version contains in-frame clones alone and is incomplete. The sample holds roughly 160,000 clones, roughly 67% seen once. Germline loops: CDR1 MNHEY, CDR2 SMNVEV (reference sequence). This CDR3 is built from 12 residues. V was trimmed by 7 bases and J by 11 bases, leaving 12 bases between them. For this clone: Its antigen is not known.

Regarding the study as a whole: TRBV6-2, TRBV6-3 and some other V segments were unresolvable in 87-base-pair reads. According to an earlier analysis, most TCR beta V segments yielded productive rearrangements about 90% or about 30% of the time. Donors belonging to an Asian-associated ancestry cluster reportedly showed fewer N-insertions in productive TCRs than the 666-donor mean, according to what a later analysis found.

Material: PBMCs. This receptor was obtained from a woman in her late teens or twenties in good health and CMV-seropositive. The chain employs TRBV27 and TRBJ1-6; D uncertain. The CDR3 region is CASMMGSPPLHF. DNA of the CDR3: TGTGCCAGCATGATGGGCTCGCCACCCCTCCACTTT.